A single count supports the clone carrying this TCR beta chain. Its matching antigen is unknown. This specimen comes from a study of T cell responses to AZD1222 COVID-19 vaccine. General study points: Unmutated regions of variants are reportedly targeted by nearly half of spike-specific TCRs. Repertoire sampling happened only post peak T cell response.

Measured with immunoSEQ multiplex PCR; TCRdb has only the in-frame clones, and not every one. The sample lists around 150,000 clones; 80% to 90% were seen once. Per germline, CDR1 MGHDK and CDR2 SYGVNS. The CDR3 length is 11 residues. Trimming stripped 2 bases from V and 9 bases from J, with 5 bases between. The chain links TRBV25-1 to TRBJ2-1; unclear D gene. The sample was peripheral blood, taken on day 0 of AZD1222 vaccination. This sequence was found in an adult in good health. CDR3 DNA: TGTGCCAGCAGTGAAGGATTTGAGCAGTTCTTC. The encoded protein is CASSEGFEQFF. The entire variable domain, with the rest obtained from reference TRBV25-1 and TRBJ2-1, is as follows: EADIYQTPRYLVIGTGKKITLECSQTMGHDKMYWYQQDPGMELHLIHYSYGVNSTEKGDLSSESTVSRIRTEHFPLTLESARPSHTSQYLCASSEGFEQFFGPGTRLTVL.